What follows are 10 T cell receptor beta chains derived from one specimen sequenced in a study of blood T cell repertoires in COVID-19. Some clones are missing from TCRdb's copy, which holds only in-frame ones; the method was immunoSEQ multiplex PCR. The sample carries 130,000 to 150,000 clones, approximately 82% recorded once. Sequencing was carried out using peripheral blood. The receptors shown here come from a man aged 60 to 69 with active or convalescent COVID-19.

The rearrangement joins TRBV30 to TRBJ2-1; weak D call: TRBD2 (5 bases). The germline V gene encodes CDR1 GTSNPN and CDR2 SVGIG (reference sequence). V was trimmed by 0 bases and J by 7 bases, leaving 16 bases between them. The CDR3 consists of 15 residues. The CDR3 DNA sequence: TGTGCCTGGAGTGTAGAGGGAGAGCTCTGGAATGAGCAGTTCTTC. Its translation is CAWSVEGELWNEQFF.

The V gene is TRBV5-1, the J gene TRBJ2-2; 9 nucleotides match TRBD1. V trimming: 1 base; J trimming: 7 bases; junction bases outside the gene matches: 11. The CDR3 loop spans 17 amino acids. The germline V gene encodes CDR1 SGHRS and CDR2 YFSETQ. The CDR3: CASSLSTPDRGSGELFF. The CDR3 nucleotides are TGCGCCAGCAGCTTGTCTACCCCGGACAGGGGAAGCGGGGAGCTGTTTTTT.

The chain joins TRBV11-3 to TRBJ1-1; no clear D. V dropped 5 bases and J dropped 3 bases, with 13 bases sitting between them. The germline CDR1 and CDR2 sequences are SGHNT and YENEEA. The CDR3 extends over 14 amino acids. CDR3 protein: CASSPGWRDTEAFF. The CDR3 region has the DNA TGTGCCAGCAGCCCTGGATGGCGGGACACTGAAGCTTTCTTT.

The chain joins TRBV6-7 to TRBJ1-2, with TRBD1 matching 7 bases. TRBV6-7 is flagged as an ORF with uncertain function. The CDR3 is 14 amino acids. V shed 6 bases, J shed 2 bases, and the junction held 6 bases outside the gene matches. The CDR3 nucleotides read TGTGCCAGCAGCCCGCGGGGACAGAACTATGGCTACACCTTC. Encoded protein: CASSPRGQNYGYTF.

The chain uses TRBV11-3 and TRBJ1-3, with D possibly matching TRBD1 (6 bases). Trimming cost V 5 bases and J 1 base, with 12 bases left between them. This CDR3 contains 15 residues. CDR1 is SGHNT and CDR2 is YENEEA in the germline V gene. The CDR3 nucleotides read TGTGCCAGCAGCCGAGGGGGAACGTCTGGAAACACCATATATTTT. It specifies CASSRGGTSGNTIYF.

The CDR3 region has the DNA TGTGCCAGCAGCTTAGTACAGGGGAATTCACCCCTCCACTTT. Encoded protein: CASSLVQGNSPLHF. The rearrangement uses TRBV11-2 and TRBJ1-6; 7 nucleotides agree with TRBD1. Germline CDR1 and CDR2: SGHAT and FQNNGV. V dropped 1 base and J dropped 7; count of bases not matched to a gene: 1. This CDR3 region has 14 residues.

The chain employs TRBV18 and TRBJ1-5; 7 positions match TRBD1. V trimming: 5 bases; J trimming: 6 bases; junction bases outside the gene matches: 10. Germline assignment: CDR1 KGHSH and CDR2 LQKENI. This CDR3 is 15 amino acids long. The CDR3 reads CASSSNTGVGQPQHF. CDR3 coding DNA: TGTGCCAGCTCATCAAATACAGGGGTTGGTCAGCCCCAGCATTTT.

This clone was counted between two and nine times. The V call is TRBV18, the J call TRBJ2-7, with no clear D. This CDR3 region has 14 residues. CDR1 and CDR2 from the germline V gene are KGHSH and LQKENI. Trimming stripped 2 bases from V and 0 bases from J, with 8 bases between. The CDR3 DNA reads TGTGCCAGCTCACCAGATAGCAGCTCCTACGAGCAGTACTTC. It translates to CASSPDSSSYEQYF.

On this clone: Other DNA sequences in the same sample also yield this CDR3. The chain links TRBV6-5 to TRBJ2-1; 8 bases agree with TRBD2. V gave up 6 bases and J gave up 0 bases; unmatched junction bases: 4. This CDR3 is 15 amino acids long. Germline V gene lookup returns CDR1 MNHEY and CDR2 SVGAGI. Here the CDR3 reads CASSREGGSYNEQFF. The CDR3 DNA sequence: TGTGCCAGCAGCCGGGAGGGAGGCTCCTACAATGAGCAGTTCTTC.

V gene TRBV9 combines with J gene TRBJ2-3; weak D call: TRBD1 (5 bases). CDR3 length: 15 residues. Germline-derived CDR1 and CDR2 are SGDLS and YYNGEE. Trimming shortened V by 0 bases and J by 0 bases, and 8 bases separated the two germline ends. The CDR3 DNA follows: TGTGCCAGCAGCGTAGAGCGACAGAGCACAGATACGCAGTATTTT. This gives the protein CASSVERQSTDTQYF.